The sequence of this T cell receptor (beta chain) was determined in a study of blood T cell repertoires in COVID-19. Per the authors' pipeline: Researchers report that nucleated cell counts were estimated from reference gene primer amplification. The protocol was immunoSEQ multiplex PCR, while the TCRdb copy is restricted to in-frame clones and leaves out a portion. Clone size and the V and J calls come from that table; the DNA yielded D and trimming. Of 150,000 to 200,000 clones listed, 65% to 90% are singletons. The participants were between about 18 and 90 years old and came from roughly 25 US areas. V lost 3 bases and J lost 3, with 13 bases in between. Germline lookup yields CDR1 SGDLS and CDR2 YYNGEE. CDR3 length equals 15 residues.

This TCR was recovered from a woman aged 60-75 years with acute COVID-19. The V call is TRBV9, the J call TRBJ2-1, with D unclear. The specimen sequenced was PBMCs or T cells enriched from blood (not recorded which). CDR3 sequence (DNA): TGTGCCAGCAGCGACACACAAGCGAACTACAATGAGCAGTTCTTC. This codes for CASSDTQANYNEQFF.